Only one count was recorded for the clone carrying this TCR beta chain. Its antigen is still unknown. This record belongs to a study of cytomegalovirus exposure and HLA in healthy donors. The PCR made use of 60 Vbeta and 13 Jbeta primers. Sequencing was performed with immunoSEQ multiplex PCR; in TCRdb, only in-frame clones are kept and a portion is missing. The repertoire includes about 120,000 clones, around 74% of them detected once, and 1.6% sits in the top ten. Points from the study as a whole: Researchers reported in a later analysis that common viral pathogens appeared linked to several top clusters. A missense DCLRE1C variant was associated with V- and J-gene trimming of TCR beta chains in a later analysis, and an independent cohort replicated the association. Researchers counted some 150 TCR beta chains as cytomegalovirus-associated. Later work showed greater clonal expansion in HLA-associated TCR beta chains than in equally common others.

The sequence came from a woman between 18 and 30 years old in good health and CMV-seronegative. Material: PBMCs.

The CDR3 here is CASSKGAGRFGGYTF. The CDR3 region has the DNA TGTGCCAGTAGTAAAGGAGCAGGGAGGTTCGGCGGCTACACCTTC. The chain has TRBV19 and TRBJ1-2; weak D call: TRBD1 (5 bases). The length of the CDR3 is 15 residues. V lost 4 bases, J lost 8 bases, and 20 bases lay in between. Germline V gene lookup returns CDR1 LNHDA and CDR2 SQIVND (reference sequence).